What follows is one T cell receptor beta chain and its context. This clone is termed medium-sized (0.01 to 0.1%). The specificity of this receptor is unknown. No clone much larger than this one lies a single base away; base qualities are absent. This sample stems from a study of cytomegalovirus exposure and HLA in healthy donors (dated by TCRdb to the late 2010s). Study-wide context: A later analysis indicated that the 120 or so validation repertoires were generated on the platform also employed for the roughly 720 repertoires of the first cohort. The study aimed to test whether signatures of past pathogen exposure could be identified by cataloging public T cell receptors. A separate validation cohort of over a hundred different subjects was used in addition to the 666-subject first cohort. The study combined high-throughput TCR immunosequencing, statistical association of individual TCRs with disease status, and machine learning to predict cytomegalovirus infection status. General study outcomes and caveats: A later analysis found that TCRs clustered in the first cohort also tended to co-occur in the approximately 120 validation repertoires, with 90% to 95% of cluster scores above 0. In both the original and validation cohorts, the classifier was reported to diagnose cytomegalovirus status with high specificity and sensitivity. A few of the identified cytomegalovirus-associated TCR beta chains were confirmed in vitro to be specific for cytomegalovirus antigens. The authors suggested that the approach could potentially be extended to other disease states and immunological phenotypes. In the study, 150 to 200 TCR beta chains were listed as associated with cytomegalovirus. All 120 or so repertoires were used to score co-occurrence in the validation cohort in a later analysis, because that analysis had no HLA typing for the cohort. While some public TCRs were present in many individuals, most TCR sequences turned up only very rarely across donors.

The donors belonged to the validation cohort of around 110 subjects, which was separate from the approximately 700-subject first cohort. Library preparation employed the immunoSEQ multiplex PCR assay. The authors' analysis ran thus. A statistical classification framework was developed to diagnose cytomegalovirus status using the catalog of TCR beta chain sequences. TCRdb obtained this table from immuneACCESS and retained in-frame rearrangements with V and J assigned. These tables miss some clones; where compared with another copy, unresolved V genes account for less than half of the shortfall, and the remainder is unexplained. The V and J calls and clone size are taken from that table; D and trimming were inferred from the DNA. The table for this sample lists about 130,000 clones; 95% to 97% of them were counted only once. The top ten clones comprise 1.5% to 2% of the sample. Specimen: PBMCs. The sequence was obtained from a man aged 18-30 years in good health and CMV-seronegative.

The CDR3 in this case is CASSPSRLAGSYNEQFF. The DNA is as follows: TGTGCCAGCAGCCCAAGTCGACTAGCGGGATCTTACAATGAGCAGTTCTTC. This sequence uses TRBV7-9 and TRBJ2-1; 11 of the junction bases match TRBD2. CDR1 SEHNR and CDR2 FQNEAQ are derived from the germline V gene (reference sequence). Trimming removed 5 bases from V and 4 bases from J; the gene matches leave 10 bases unexplained. The CDR3 sequence holds 17 residues, the cysteine and phenylalanine included. Only CDR3 DNA is held: 51 bases, read in frame from base 1.